This T cell receptor (beta chain) was profiled in a study of shared clonotypes between healthy human individuals. Study-wide background: CD4 naive cells filled three plates per donor, CD4 memory three, CD8 naive two and CD8 memory one. The study's findings and limits: A few donors had about 5% of their naive CD4 clonotypes in common.

Template for every sorted-subset replicate PCR totaled 150 to 250 ng DNA, roughly 30,000 T cell genomes. Here immunoSEQ multiplex PCR was the method, and the copy in TCRdb shows in-frame clones only, minus some. This table has about 2 million clones, approximately 95% appearing once. Germline V lookup: CDR1 SGHVS, CDR2 FQNEAQ. Trimming removed 1 base at V and 3 bases at J, with 6 bases between. The CDR3 totals 13 residues. Naive CD8 populations comprised CD45RO-negative cells positively selected for CCR7, excluding terminally differentiated effector memory CD45RA+ cells. As to this clone: Antigen: not known.

The receptor was derived from a man between 18 and 35 years old in good health. Sequenced material: naive CD8+ T cells sorted from blood. V usage is TRBV7-8 and J usage is TRBJ1-1; D is unresolved. CDR3 amino acids: CASSLGRYTEAFF. The CDR3 bases are TGTGCCAGCAGCTTAGGCCGGTACACTGAAGCTTTCTTT.